These 26 T cell receptor beta chains came from one sample sequenced in a study of cytomegalovirus exposure and HLA in healthy donors. This PCR relied on a set of 60 Vbeta primers and 13 Jbeta primers. Data came from immunoSEQ multiplex PCR; TCRdb stores just in-frame clones and leaves some out. The repertoire consists of around 180,000 clones, with roughly 71% occurring once and the leading ten covering roughly 1.6%. Sequenced material: PBMCs. The receptor set was obtained from a girl aged 5-17 years in good health and CMV-seronegative.

J is TRBJ2-7 and V is TRBV7-2; D ambiguous. Per the germline V gene, CDR1 is SGHTA and CDR2 is FQGNSA. The length of the CDR3 is 11 residues. Deletions cut 4 bases from V and 6 bases from J, with 7 bases between. The CDR3 DNA sequence: TGTGCCAGCAGCTCTGGGCCCGAGCAGTACTTC. Protein: CASSSGPEQYF.

The J gene is TRBJ1-5, the V gene TRBV7-9; D might be TRBD1 (6 bases). The CDR3 runs to 14 residues. The germline CDR1 and CDR2 sequences are SEHNR and FQNEAQ (reference sequence). With 4 bases removed from V and 6 bases from J, the gap between germline ends came to 13 bases. CDR3 sequence: CASSSGARGQPQHF. For the CDR3, the DNA is TGTGCCAGCAGCTCAGGGGCGAGAGGTCAGCCCCAGCATTTT.

The sample holds a few counts of this clone. The rearrangement uses TRBV27 and TRBJ1-2, with D unresolved. The V gene lost 6 bases and the J gene lost 8 bases, with 13 bases spanning the gap. Germline-derived CDR1 and CDR2 are MNHEY and SMNVEV (reference sequence). CDR3 size: 12 residues. The CDR3 spells CASSSPNQGYTF. CDR3 coding DNA: TGTGCCAGCAGCTCCCCGAACCAGGGCTACACCTTC.

The V gene is TRBV13, the J gene TRBJ2-1; 10 bases fit TRBD2. This CDR3 has 14 residues. Germline V gene sequence: CDR1 PRHDT, CDR2 FYEKMQ (reference sequence). V shed 5 bases and J 4 bases; nucleotides not matched to a gene: 2. DNA for the CDR3: TGTGCCAGCAGCACACTAGCGGGGTACAATGAGCAGTTCTTC. As protein: CASSTLAGYNEQFF.

The chain carries TRBV5-1 and TRBJ2-1, with TRBD2 as a possible D gene (6 bases). The germline V gene encodes CDR1 SGHRS and CDR2 YFSETQ. Trimming removed 4 bases at V and 10 bases at J, with 12 bases between. This CDR3 contains 12 residues. The CDR3 coding sequence is TGCGCCAGCAGCCCGGACGGGAGAGAGCAGTTCTTC. Its protein is CASSPDGREQFF.

V and J are TRBV7-9 and TRBJ1-4; D unresolved. Germline values: CDR1 SEHNR, CDR2 FQNEAQ (reference sequence). The CDR3 is made up of 12 amino acids. V lost 8 bases, J lost 7 bases, and 11 bases lay in between. CDR3 DNA sequence: TGTGCCAGCTGGGAGGTTGGTGAAAAACTGTTTTTT. This codes for CASWEVGEKLFF.

This sequence joins TRBV7-2 and TRBJ1-2; the match to TRBD1 covers 9 bases. CDR3 size: 14 residues. Germline CDR1 is SGHTA and CDR2 is FQGNSA. Germline trimming cut 2 bases from V and 3 bases from J; bases unmatched to any gene: 1. The CDR3 loop is CASSLRDRDYGYTF. The CDR3 nucleotides read TGTGCCAGCAGCTTAAGGGACAGGGACTATGGCTACACCTTC.

The chain couples TRBV5-1 to TRBJ1-1; D may be TRBD1 (5 bases). The germline V gene has CDR1 SGHRS and CDR2 YFSETQ. CDR3 length equals 11 residues. The V end was cut by 5 bases, the J end by 5 bases, with 7 bases between. CDR3 bases: TGCGCCAGCAGTCGGGGGACTGAAGCTTTCTTT. Its translation is CASSRGTEAFF.

The CDR3 sequence is CASSVTAVDTEAFF. The CDR3 nucleotides are TGTGCCAGCAGCGTGACAGCTGTGGACACTGAAGCTTTCTTT. The chain uses TRBV9 and TRBJ1-1; TRBD1 is a possible D gene (5 bases). The CDR3 totals 14 residues. Per germline, CDR1 SGDLS and CDR2 YYNGEE. The ends were cut back, 2 bases at V and 3 bases at J, with 11 bases in the middle.

The CDR3 spells CASSLVSGIGELFF. The CDR3, as DNA: TGTGCCAGCAGCTTAGTTTCAGGGATCGGGGAGCTGTTTTTT. V is TRBV7-2 and J is TRBJ2-2; D is perhaps TRBD1 (5 bases). V was trimmed by 1 base and J by 7 bases, leaving 10 bases between them. This CDR3 has 14 residues. CDR1 is SGHTA, CDR2 FQGNSA, per germline.

The rearrangement uses TRBV5-1 and TRBJ1-4; tentative D call: TRBD1 (5 bases). CDR3 length: 15 amino acids. Germline values: CDR1 SGHRS, CDR2 YFSETQ. Trimming removed 4 bases at V and 5 bases at J, with 15 bases between. As DNA, the CDR3 is TGCGCCAGCAGCCTTGGTCAGGGAAGGAATGAAAAACTGTTTTTT. Translation: CASSLGQGRNEKLFF. The full variable domain, completed using reference TRBV5-1 and TRBJ1-4, is KAGVTQTPRYLIKTRGQQVTLSCSPISGHRSVSWYQQTPGQGLQFLFEYFSETQRNKGNFPGRFSGRQFSNSRSEMNVSTLELGDSALYLCASSLGQGRNEKLFFGSGTQLSVL.

Details on this clone: This sample includes further DNA sequences coding for the same CDR3. This chain joins TRBV27 and TRBJ2-1; D not certain. Germline V gene lookup returns CDR1 MNHEY and CDR2 SMNVEV (reference sequence). CDR3 size: 13 residues. V lost 5 bases to trimming and J lost 0 bases, with 5 bases between them. Here the CDR3 DNA reads TGTGCCAGCAGTCTGAGCTCCTACAATGAGCAGTTCTTC. It yields the protein CASSLSSYNEQFF.

This chain uses TRBV5-1 with TRBJ1-4; unclear D gene. This CDR3 contains 16 residues. V was pared by 4 bases and J by 0 bases, with 13 bases between. CDR1 is SGHRS, CDR2 YFSETQ, per germline. The CDR3 spells CASSVSLSATNEKLFF. CDR3 DNA: TGCGCCAGCAGCGTCTCCCTCTCGGCAACTAATGAAAAACTGTTTTTT.

The chain joins TRBV19 to TRBJ1-5; D not resolved. The V gene's germline CDR1 is LNHDA and CDR2 SQIVND (reference sequence). With 10 bases removed from V and 0 bases from J, the gap between germline ends came to 16 bases. This CDR3 comprises 15 residues. In DNA, the CDR3 is TGTGCCACCAAGACCACCGGAGATAGCAATCAGCCCCAGCATTTT. Residues: CATKTTGDSNQPQHF.

CDR3 in amino acids: CASSLPGVPDTQYF. DNA of the CDR3: TGCGCCAGCAGCTTACCGGGGGTCCCAGATACGCAGTATTTT. The V call is TRBV5-1, the J call TRBJ2-3; weak D call: TRBD2 (6 bases). Trimming took off 2 bases at V and 4 bases at J, with 11 bases between the two ends. Germline CDR1 is SGHRS and CDR2 is YFSETQ. This CDR3 is 14 amino acids long.

This clone was counted a few times. The chain recombines TRBV6-1 with TRBJ2-3; perhaps TRBD2 as D (7 bases). Germline CDR1 reads MNHNS; CDR2 reads SASEGT. CDR3 length: 15 amino acids. The ends were cut back, 6 bases at V and 0 bases at J, with 13 bases in the middle. The CDR3 coding sequence is TGTGCCAGCAGCCCCAGGGGAGGGAGCACAGATACGCAGTATTTT. It translates to CASSPRGGSTDTQYF.

This clone has more than one count but fewer than ten. This chain joins TRBV19 and TRBJ1-5; the match to TRBD1 covers 8 bases. Germline V lookup: CDR1 LNHDA, CDR2 SQIVND (reference sequence). CDR3 size: 16 residues. V lost 4 bases to trimming and J lost 5 bases; unmatched junction nucleotides: 10. In DNA, the CDR3 is TGTGCCAGTAGTAGCCTTTCAGGGGGCAGCGATCAGCCCCAGCATTTT. Protein: CASSSLSGGSDQPQHF.

This chain uses TRBV15 with TRBJ1-1, with 8 positions matching TRBD1. This CDR3 has 14 residues. V trimming: 0 bases; J trimming: 11 bases; junction bases outside the gene matches: 8. Germline CDR1 and CDR2: LNHNV and YYDKDF (reference sequence). The CDR3 reads CATSREDRVVVAFF. DNA for the CDR3: TGTGCCACCAGCAGAGAGGACAGGGTAGTTGTTGCTTTCTTT.

The chain links TRBV6-6 to TRBJ1-5; D uncertain. Per the germline V gene, CDR1 is MNHNY and CDR2 is SVGAGI (reference sequence). The CDR3 is 13 residues long. V lost 6 bases to trimming and J lost 6 bases, with 12 bases between them. The DNA for the CDR3 is TGTGCCAGCAGAAGTACAGCGGGTCAGCCCCAGCATTTT. This translates into CASRSTAGQPQHF.

V usage is TRBV5-1 and J usage is TRBJ2-7; 7 bases line up with TRBD1. This CDR3 comprises 15 residues. The junction had 8 bases not matched to a gene; V was cut back by 0 bases and J by 5 bases. Germline V CDR1 and CDR2: SGHRS, YFSETQ. The DNA for the CDR3 is TGCGCCAGCAGCTTGGAGGGGGCAGGGATGGACGAGCAGTACTTC. Translated: CASSLEGAGMDEQYF.

The chain couples TRBV27 to TRBJ1-5; D is unclear. The CDR3 contains 15 residues. Germline V lookup: CDR1 MNHEY, CDR2 SMNVEV (reference sequence). The V end was cut by 2 bases, the J end by 4 bases, with 12 bases between. The CDR3 DNA follows: TGTGCCAGCAGTTTACACAGTTCACCGAATCAGCCCCAGCATTTT. Protein: CASSLHSSPNQPQHF.

This clone has just a few counts. This chain links TRBV6-5 with TRBJ2-7; D gene unclear. Germline CDR1 is MNHEY and CDR2 is SVGAGI. The V end lost 2 bases, the J end lost 2 bases, and 10 bases lay between the germline ends. The length of the CDR3 is 14 residues. The CDR3 loop is CASSYPGVPYEQYF. The CDR3 DNA sequence: TGTGCCAGCAGTTACCCGGGTGTTCCCTACGAGCAGTACTTC.

V usage is TRBV6-5 and J usage is TRBJ1-5, with TRBD1 matching 7 bases. The CDR3 runs 15 residues. The J segment lost 1 base and the V segment lost 2 bases, leaving 2 bases of the junction unmatched. Germline V gene sequence: CDR1 MNHEY, CDR2 SVGAGI. The CDR3 region is CASSYTGVSNQPQHF. The CDR3 nucleotides read TGTGCCAGCAGTTACACAGGGGTAAGCAATCAGCCCCAGCATTTT.

V is TRBV6-4 and J is TRBJ1-2; 8 bases align to TRBD1. The CDR3 contains 15 residues. V dropped 6 bases and J dropped 5; count of bases not matched to a gene: 11. CDR1 and CDR2 from the germline V gene are MRHNA and SNTAGT. The CDR3 loop reads CASSPGQGRLYGYTF. In DNA, the CDR3 is TGTGCCAGCAGCCCCGGACAGGGAAGGCTATATGGCTACACCTTC.

The chain uses TRBV5-1 and TRBJ2-1, with 7 bases identical to TRBD2. V was clipped by 4 bases and J by 1 base; unmatched bases: 11. The CDR3 has 17 residues. Germline assignment: CDR1 SGHRS and CDR2 YFSETQ. This CDR3 reads CASSITRGGLSYNEQFF. The DNA for the CDR3 is TGCGCCAGCAGCATCACCCGCGGGGGTCTTTCCTACAATGAGCAGTTCTTC.

J is TRBJ1-5 and V is TRBV7-9, with 7 nucleotides matching TRBD1. The CDR3 sequence is 17 residues long. CDR1 is SEHNR, CDR2 FQNEAQ, per germline (reference sequence). V shed 1 base, J shed 3 bases, and the junction held 9 bases outside the gene matches. CDR3 protein: CASSLGGRQGFNQPQHF. In DNA form, the CDR3 reads TGTGCCAGCAGCTTAGGGGGTCGACAGGGATTCAATCAGCCCCAGCATTTT.